This T cell receptor beta chain was documented in a study of control samples from healthy donors and cancer patients (dated by TCRdb to 2018 to 2020). There are 13 amino acids in the CDR3, from cysteine to phenylalanine inclusive. Only the CDR3 part of the read is kept: 39 bases, read in frame from the first base. Trimming removed 10 bases from V and 3 bases from J; the gene matches leave 6 bases unexplained. Based on the germline V gene, the CDR1 and CDR2 sequences are SNHLY and FYNNEI. The protocol used for the library was the immunoSEQ multiplex PCR assay. Entries here come from immuneACCESS through TCRdb and include only in-frame sequences with V and J called. Some clones fail to appear in such tables; in the studies checked, an unresolved V gene covers under half of the shortfall, and the cause of the remainder is unknown. The sample table records over 70,000 clones; 85% to 90% of these occur just once. In total, the top ten clones hold roughly a tenth of the sample.

As concerns this clone: Its antigen remains unidentified. The record has no base qualities; no much larger clone is one base away.

Specimen: PBMCs. The clonotype comes from a woman aged 50 to 60 with colorectal cancer. Recombination linked TRBV2 to TRBJ2-1, with 7 central nucleotides matching TRBD2. The DNA sequence reads TGTGCCACCAAAGGGAGGGTCTACAATGAGCAGTTCTTC. Translated, it gives CATKGRVYNEQFF.